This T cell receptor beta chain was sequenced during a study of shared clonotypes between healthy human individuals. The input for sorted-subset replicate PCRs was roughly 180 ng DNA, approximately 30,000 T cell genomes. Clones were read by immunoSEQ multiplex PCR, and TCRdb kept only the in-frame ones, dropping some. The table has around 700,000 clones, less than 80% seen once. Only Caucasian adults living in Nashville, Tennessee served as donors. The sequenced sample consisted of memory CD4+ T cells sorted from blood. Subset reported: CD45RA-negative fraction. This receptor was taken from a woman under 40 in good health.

The CDR3 sequence: CARTLGRGPTETQYF. The CDR3 DNA is TGTGCCAGAACCCTCGGCAGGGGTCCAACGGAGACCCAGTACTTC. The genes are TRBV2 and TRBJ2-5, with D perhaps matching TRBD1 (6 bases). Trimming took 9 bases from V and 5 from J, leaving 22 bases between them. The CDR3 length is 15 residues. The germline gives CDR1 SNHLY, CDR2 FYNNEI.